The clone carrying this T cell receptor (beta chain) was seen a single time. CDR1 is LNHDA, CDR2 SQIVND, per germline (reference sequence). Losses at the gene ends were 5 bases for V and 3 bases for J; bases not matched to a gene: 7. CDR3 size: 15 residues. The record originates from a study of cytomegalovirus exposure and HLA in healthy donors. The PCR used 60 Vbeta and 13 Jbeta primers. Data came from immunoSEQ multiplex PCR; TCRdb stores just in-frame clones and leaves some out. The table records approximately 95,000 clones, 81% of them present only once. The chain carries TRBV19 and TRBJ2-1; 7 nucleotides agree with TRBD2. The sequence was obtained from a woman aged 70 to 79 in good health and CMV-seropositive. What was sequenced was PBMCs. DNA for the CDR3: TGTGCCAGTAGTCTGGCTAGCGGATTCTACAATGAGCAGTTCTTC. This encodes CASSLASGFYNEQFF.